This T cell receptor beta chain is drawn from a study of OX40 agonist ivuxolimab in advanced cancers. Libraries were prepared by immunoSEQ multiplex PCR; TCRdb keeps only in-frame clonotypes and omits some of them. The sample lists 80,000 to 85,000 clones; under 90% were seen once. Per germline, CDR1 SGHDN and CDR2 FVKESK. Trimming cost V 4 bases and J 6 bases; bases outside gene matches: 13. CDR3 size: 18 residues. This clonotype originated in an adult with an advanced solid tumor such as melanoma, head and neck, liver or kidney cancer. The V call is TRBV14, the J call TRBJ2-1, with TRBD2 identical over 12 bases. The sample consisted of CD4+ or CD8+ T cells sorted from blood, taken in a trial of the OX40 agonist ivuxolimab. CDR3 residues: CASSPTFGLAGKSNEQFF. The CDR3 DNA reads as TGTGCCAGCAGCCCCACCTTCGGACTAGCGGGGAAGTCCAATGAGCAGTTCTTC.